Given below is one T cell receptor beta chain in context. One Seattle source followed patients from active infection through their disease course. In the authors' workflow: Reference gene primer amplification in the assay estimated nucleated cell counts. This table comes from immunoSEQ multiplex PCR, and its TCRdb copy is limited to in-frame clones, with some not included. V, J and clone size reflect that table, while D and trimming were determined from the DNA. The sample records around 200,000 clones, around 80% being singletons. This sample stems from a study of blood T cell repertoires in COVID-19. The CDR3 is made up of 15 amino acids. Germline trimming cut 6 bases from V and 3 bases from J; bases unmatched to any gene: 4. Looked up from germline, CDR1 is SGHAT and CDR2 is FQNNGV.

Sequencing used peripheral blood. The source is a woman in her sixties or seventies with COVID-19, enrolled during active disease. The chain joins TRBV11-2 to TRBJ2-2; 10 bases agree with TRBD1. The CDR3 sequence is CASSLGTGDTGELFF. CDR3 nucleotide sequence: TGTGCCAGCAGTCTGGGGACAGGGGACACCGGGGAGCTGTTTTTT.